This T cell receptor beta chain was recorded in a study of cytomegalovirus exposure and HLA in healthy donors. With respect to this clone: Its antigen is unknown.

Study-wide results and limits: TCR beta V- and J-gene trimming, according to a later analysis, was linked to a missense DCLRE1C variant. Later on, analysis showed that most CMV-associated TCR beta chains appeared to be HLA-restricted. Presence/absence analysis assumed near-uniform sequencing depth across donors.

The PCR made use of 60 Vbeta and 13 Jbeta primers. Some clones are missing from TCRdb's copy, which holds only in-frame ones; the method was immunoSEQ multiplex PCR. The profile shows about 130,000 clones, around four fifths of them singletons. The CDR3 consists of 12 residues. Germline assignment: CDR1 LNHDA and CDR2 SQIVND (reference sequence). V was shortened by 7 bases and J by 4 bases, with 10 bases between the two germline ends. This chain connects TRBV19 to TRBJ1-2, with D possibly TRBD1 on 5 matching bases. Sequenced material: PBMCs. The receptor's source is a woman aged 45-59 years in good health and CMV-seropositive. CDR3 loop: CASNAGIYGYTF. The CDR3, as DNA: TGTGCCAGTAACGCAGGGATCTATGGCTACACCTTC.